A single T cell receptor beta chain is shown here with its context. Its specificity is not known. The protocol was immunoSEQ multiplex PCR, while the TCRdb copy is restricted to in-frame clones and leaves out a portion. Altogether nearly 95,000 clones are present, 85% to 90% being singletons, with the ten largest covering about 2.5%. Trimming took 3 bases from V and 3 from J; bases not matched to a gene: 3. This CDR3 contains 16 residues. Germline V gene data show CDR1 as KGHSH and CDR2 as LQKENI. These data belong to a study of T cell responses to AZD1222 COVID-19 vaccine. Points from the study as a whole: Researchers took repertoire samples only after the peak T cell response had come. Increased Spike-specific TCR breadth and depth were observed after two AZD1222 doses. Seropositivity was recorded at baseline in only five to seven AZD1222 recipients.

The TCR comes from an adult who received the AZD1222 COVID-19 vaccine. This specimen consisted of peripheral blood, obtained 28 days after the second AZD1222 dose. The chain uses TRBV18 and TRBJ2-3; 13 bases align to TRBD2. This chain's CDR3 is CASSPQLAGGTDTQYF. As DNA, the CDR3 is TGTGCCAGCTCACCCCAACTAGCGGGGGGGACAGATACGCAGTATTTT.